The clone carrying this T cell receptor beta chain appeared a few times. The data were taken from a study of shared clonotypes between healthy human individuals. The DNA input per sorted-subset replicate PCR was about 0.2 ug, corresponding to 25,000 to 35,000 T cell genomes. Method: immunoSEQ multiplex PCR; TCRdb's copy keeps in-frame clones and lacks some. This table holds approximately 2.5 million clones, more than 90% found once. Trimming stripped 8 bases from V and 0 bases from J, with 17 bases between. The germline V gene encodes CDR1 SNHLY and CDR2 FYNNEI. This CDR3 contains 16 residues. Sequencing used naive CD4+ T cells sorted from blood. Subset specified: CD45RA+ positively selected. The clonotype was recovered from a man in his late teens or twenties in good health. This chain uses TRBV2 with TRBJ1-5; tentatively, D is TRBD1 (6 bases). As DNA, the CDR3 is TGTGCCAGCGAGCAAGGGGGACCGAATAGCAATCAGCCCCAGCATTTT. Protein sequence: CASEQGGPNSNQPQHF. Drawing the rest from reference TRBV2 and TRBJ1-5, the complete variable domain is EPEVTQTPSHQVTQMGQEVILRCVPISNHLYFYWYRQILGQKVEFLVSFYNNEISEKSEIFDDQFSVERPDGSNFTLKIRSTKLEDSAMYFCASEQGGPNSNQPQHFGDGTRLSIL.